This TCR beta chain stems from a study of control samples from healthy donors and cancer patients. V was pared by 3 bases and J by 1 base, with 10 bases between. CDR3 length equals 15 residues. Germline CDR1 SGHNT, CDR2 YENEEA. Assay used: immunoSEQ multiplex PCR; TCRdb lists only in-frame clones, some missing. The sample has roughly 200,000 clones; the top ten hold roughly 2%. The sequence was obtained from a woman aged 25-40 years in good health. V gene TRBV11-3 combines with J gene TRBJ2-1, with D perhaps TRBD1 or TRBD2 (6 bases each). Specimen: blood. The CDR3: CASSFTGASYNEQFF. The CDR3 DNA reads TGTGCCAGCAGCTTTACGGGGGCTTCCTACAATGAGCAGTTCTTC. Combining the CDR3 with reference TRBV11-3 and TRBJ2-1 gives the whole variable domain EAGVVQSPRYKIIEKKQPVAFWCNPISGHNTLYWYLQNLGQGPELLIRYENEEAVDDSQLPKDRFSAERLKGVDSTLKIQPAELGDSAVYLCASSFTGASYNEQFFGPGTRLTVL.